This T cell receptor beta chain is drawn from a study of regulatory T cells in long-lasting Graves disease (dated by TCRdb to the early 2020s). For the study in its entirety: To count as having persistent Graves' disease, a patient had to have received antithyroid drug treatment for over 5 years with TSH receptor autoantibodies remaining persistently positive. On average, persistent Graves' disease patients in the clinical cohort had been on antithyroid drugs for approximately ten years. Peripheral blood TCR sequencing and RNA sequencing compared persistent Graves' disease patients with newly diagnosed Graves' disease patients. TCR sequencing covered 13 persistent and some 20 newly diagnosed Graves' disease patients, approximately 33 samples in total. The study was conducted in China and was registered as a clinical trial.

The CDR3 spans 14 residues, from the cysteine through the phenylalanine. Just CDR3 DNA is preserved here, 42 bases in frame from base 1. Looking up the germline V gene yields CDR1 ENHRY and CDR2 SYGVKD. V trim: 5 bases; J trim: 4 bases; unmatched bases: 6. The sample's time point label, decoded: persistent/refractory GD, antithyroid drugs over 5 years with positive TRAb. For both TCR sequencing and RNA sequencing, RNA was extracted from PBMCs using TRIzol. The diagnosis of Graves' disease followed American Thyroid Association guidelines. Recruitment of patients was carried out at an endocrinology department in Xi'an, China. Each patient gave about 9.1 milliliters of peripheral blood, collected in an EDTA anticoagulant tube. Ficoll Paque Plus density gradient separation was used to isolate PBMCs, and no further T cell sorting was done. An Agilent 2100 Bioanalyzer and agarose gel were used to assess RNA quality, and a NanoDrop 2000 was used to measure RNA concentration.

Regarding this clonotype: Its antigen remains unidentified. Per-nucleotide qualities are absent, and no much larger clonotype sits a single base away.

Overall results and qualifications from the work: Sequencing and analysis were limited to the TCR beta chain. As a limitation, the authors acknowledged that the small sample size may reduce accuracy. Persistent patients shared more public clonotypes among themselves (under 3,000) than newly diagnosed patients did (over 900). TRBV28, TRBJ1-2 and TRBJ2-5 were preferentially used in persistent disease, while TRBV20-1 and TRBJ2-1 were favored in newly diagnosed disease. Compared with newly diagnosed patients, patients with persistent Graves' disease had lower TCR Shannon entropy and fewer highly expanded clones, which suggests clonal expansion. The study examined only peripheral blood because the primary lesion, thyroid tissue, could not be accessed.

The library was made by multiplex PCR. Reads for this sample came from an Illumina HiSeq 4000. iRepertoire HTBI primers and Arm-PCR amplification of CDR3 regions were used to construct TCR beta libraries. Before sequencing, the PCR products went through gel purification. Under the source paper's analysis protocol: Across samples, 62 TRBV and 15 or so TRBJ segments were identified and used for gene usage analysis of CDR3 amino acid clonotypes. Filtered high-quality paired reads were merged into contigs using COPE and FqMerger. BLAST was used to align contigs to IMGT TRBV, TRBD and TRBJ reference genes, and CDR3 was defined according to IMGT. Any clonotype with a frequency above 0.1% was counted as a highly expanded clone. Shannon entropy was used to measure repertoire diversity, and the Gini coefficient was used to measure V-J evenness. Public clonotypes were defined as clonotypes shared by more than one individual. The public reads were run again by TCRdb, first through fastp at Q25 and then through MiXCR, and only productive beta chains were kept. CDR3 protein duplicates are merged, each entry listing the most common genes and DNA. The V and J calls here are based on TCRdb, not the publication. The sample data list 350,000 to 450,000 distinct CDR3 sequences, and roughly 24% of these were observed just once. Clones ranked in the top ten supply less than 30% of the sample.

The origin of this receptor is a woman aged 40 to 49 with Graves disease. Donor details come from another sample of the same person, matched by shared clones. The rearrangement combines TRBV10-3 with TRBJ1-1; 8 bases in between match TRBD1. The sequences come from peripheral blood mononuclear cells (PBMCs), collected when the disease was refractory, from a patient treated with antithyroid drugs. Here is the DNA: TGTGCCATCAGTAAAGGGACAGGTGGCACTGAAGCTTTCTTT. Its translation is CAISKGTGGTEAFF.